This TCR beta chain was recorded in a study of T cell responses to AZD1222 COVID-19 vaccine. Study in general: Some second doses came at about 4 weeks and others at about 12 weeks; these were pooled.

Worth noting for this clone: Its antigen is not known.

Some clones are missing from TCRdb's copy, which holds only in-frame ones; the method was immunoSEQ multiplex PCR. The sample lists under 200,000 clones; approximately 91% were seen once. Study-level points and caveats: In the spike-specific TCR repertoire, nearly half reportedly target unmutated variant regions. Repertoires were sampled only after the peak T cell response. There were vaccine-associated CD4 TCRs across spike, dominant at 160-218 and 743-854.

The clonotype originates from an adult in good health. The sequencing here drew on peripheral blood, taken on day 0 of AZD1222 vaccination.

CDR3 residues: CASSLQGVQETQYF. The DNA of the CDR3 is TGCGCCAGCAGCTTACAGGGGGTTCAAGAGACCCAGTACTTC. The V and J genes are TRBV5-1 and TRBJ2-5; 8 bases align to TRBD1. The CDR3 is 14 amino acids. V lost 2 bases and J lost 2; bases outside the gene matches: 2. Germline V gene sequence: CDR1 SGHRS, CDR2 YFSETQ.